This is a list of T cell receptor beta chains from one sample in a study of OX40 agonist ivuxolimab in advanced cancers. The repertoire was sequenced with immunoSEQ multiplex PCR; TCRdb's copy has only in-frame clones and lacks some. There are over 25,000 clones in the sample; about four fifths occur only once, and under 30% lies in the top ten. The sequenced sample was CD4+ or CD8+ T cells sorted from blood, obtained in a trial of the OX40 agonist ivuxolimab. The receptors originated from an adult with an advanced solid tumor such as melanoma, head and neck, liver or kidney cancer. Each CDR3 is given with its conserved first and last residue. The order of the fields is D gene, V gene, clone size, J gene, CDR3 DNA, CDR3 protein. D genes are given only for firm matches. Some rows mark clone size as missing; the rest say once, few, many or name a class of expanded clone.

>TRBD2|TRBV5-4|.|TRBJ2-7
TGTGCCAGCAGCTTGGGGCGAGCGGGGGTGCAGTACTTC
CASSLGRAGVQYF
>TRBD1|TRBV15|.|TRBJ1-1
TGTGCCACCAGCAGAGGACAGGGGTCGACTGAAGCTTTCTTT
CATSRGQGSTEAFF
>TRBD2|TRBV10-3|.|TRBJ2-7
TGTGCCATCAGGGAAGGGACTAGCGGTTACGAGCAGTACTTC
CAIREGTSGYEQYF
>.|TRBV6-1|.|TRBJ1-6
TGTGCCAGCAGTGAAGTGATAACGGTCAATTCACCCCTCCACTTT
CASSEVITVNSPLHF
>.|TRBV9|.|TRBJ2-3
TGTGCCAGCAGCGAGGGCCGAATGTTGGATACGCAGTATTTT
CASSEGRMLDTQYF
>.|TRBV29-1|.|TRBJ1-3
TGCAGCGTTGTGTCTCCTGGCTCTGGAAACACCATATATTTT
CSVVSPGSGNTIYF
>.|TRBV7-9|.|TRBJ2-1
TGTGCCAGCAGCTCGGTGCTTAGTCAGGGGCTCTACAATGAGCAGTTCTTC
CASSSVLSQGLYNEQFF
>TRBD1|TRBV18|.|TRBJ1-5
TGTGCCAGCTCACGGGAGGACAGGGGGCGGGATCAGCCCCAGCATTTT
CASSREDRGRDQPQHF
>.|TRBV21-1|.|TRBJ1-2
TGTGCCAGCAGCAGGCACTCACGGGCTATTGACTATGGCTACACCTTC
CASSRHSRAIDYGYTF
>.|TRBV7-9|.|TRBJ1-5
TGTGCCAGCAGCTTTGGAAGTACAGGGAGGGACCAGCCCCAGCATTTT
CASSFGSTGRDQPQHF
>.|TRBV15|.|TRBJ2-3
TGTGCCACGGCGGCCGGGGCCCCAGGAACAGATACGCAGTATTTT
CATAAGAPGTDTQYF
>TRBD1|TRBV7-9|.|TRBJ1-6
TGTGCCAGCAGCTTAGCGGCTGCAGGGGGCCCGGTGACCCTCCACTTT
CASSLAAAGGPVTLHF
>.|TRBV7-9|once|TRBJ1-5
TGTGCCAGCAGCTTAACGGGGGACGAGCAGCCCCAGCATTTT
CASSLTGDEQPQHF
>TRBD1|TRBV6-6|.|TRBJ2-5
TGTGCCAGCAGTTACAGGGGACAGGCCCAGCAGTACTTC
CASSYRGQAQQYF
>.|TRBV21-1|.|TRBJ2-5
TGTGCCAGCAGCAAAGCCCTGCGATCGTACCAAGAGACCCAGTACTTC
CASSKALRSYQETQYF
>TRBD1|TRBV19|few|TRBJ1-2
TGTGCCAGTAGTCCGGGGACAGGGAAAGCATATGGCTACACCTTC
CASSPGTGKAYGYTF
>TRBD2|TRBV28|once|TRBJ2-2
TGTGCCAGCAGATACTGGACTAGCGAAAACACCGGGGAGCTGTTTTTT
CASRYWTSENTGELFF
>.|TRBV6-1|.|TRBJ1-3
TGTGCCAGCAGTGAAGCGGTATTTACGAACACCATATATTTT
CASSEAVFTNTIYF
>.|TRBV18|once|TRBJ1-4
TGTGCCAGCTCACGAATAGCGGACGAAACTAATGAAAAACTGTTTTTT
CASSRIADETNEKLFF
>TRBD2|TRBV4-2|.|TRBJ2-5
TGTGCCAGCAGCCAAGATACCACTAGCGGGGGCCAAGAGACCCAGTACTTC
CASSQDTTSGGQETQYF
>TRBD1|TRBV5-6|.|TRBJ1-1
TGTGCCAGCAGCTTTTTTCTGGCAGGGGGCAAGGGCACTGAAGCTTTCTTT
CASSFFLAGGKGTEAFF
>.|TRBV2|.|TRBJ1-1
TGTGCCAGCAGTGGGCTTTCTAACACTGAAGCTTTCTTT
CASSGLSNTEAFF
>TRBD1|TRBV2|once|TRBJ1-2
TGTGCCAGCAGGACAGGGGTTGGCTACACCTTC
CASRTGVGYTF
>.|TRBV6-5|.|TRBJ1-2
TGTGCCAGCAGTGAGGATTGGGGAAACGGCTACACCTTC
CASSEDWGNGYTF
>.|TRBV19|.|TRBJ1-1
TGTGCCAGTAGCGCCGAGGAGGGTCGTAACGCTGAAGCTTTCTTT
CASSAEEGRNAEAFF
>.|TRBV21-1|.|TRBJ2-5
TGTGCCAGCAGCAACGCCACTTCGCTATTAGAGACCCAGTACTTC
CASSNATSLLETQYF
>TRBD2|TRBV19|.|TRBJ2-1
TGTGCCAGTAGTAGAAGCGGGGGAAGCTCCTACAATGAGCAGTTCTTC
CASSRSGGSSYNEQFF
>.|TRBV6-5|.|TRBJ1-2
TGTGCCACCAACCCCACATGGTCGGGGGACTATGGCTACACCTTC
CATNPTWSGDYGYTF
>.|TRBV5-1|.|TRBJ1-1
TGCGCCAGCAGCTCGACCGTGAACACTGAAGCTTTCTTT
CASSSTVNTEAFF
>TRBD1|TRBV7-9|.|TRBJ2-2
TGTGCCAGCAGCTTACCCGGAGGACAGGGGAACACCGGGGAGCTGTTTTTT
CASSLPGGQGNTGELFF
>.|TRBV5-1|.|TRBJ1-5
TGCGCCAGCAGCGCCGAGGGCAGGGCTCAGCCCCAGCATTTT
CASSAEGRAQPQHF
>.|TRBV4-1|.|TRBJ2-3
TGCGCCAGCAGCCAAGAACGAGGTGATACGCAGTATTTT
CASSQERGDTQYF
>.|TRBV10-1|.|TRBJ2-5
TGCGCCAGCAGTGCTAGCGTGGCAGGGACCCAGTACTTC
CASSASVAGTQYF
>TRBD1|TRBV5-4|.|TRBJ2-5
TGTGCCAGCAGCTTGGAACGGACAGGGGGGCACTTC
CASSLERTGGHF
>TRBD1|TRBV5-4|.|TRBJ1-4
TGTGCCAGCAGCTCCAAAAAAGGACAGGGGATTAATGAAAAACTGTTTTTT
CASSSKKGQGINEKLFF
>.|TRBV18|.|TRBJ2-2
TGTGCCAGCTCACCCCAATTAGCCACCGGGGAGCTGTTTTTT
CASSPQLATGELFF
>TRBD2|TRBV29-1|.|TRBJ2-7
TGCAGCGTTGTTCCTAGCGGGGGGGCCCTCTACGAGCAGTACTTC
CSVVPSGGALYEQYF
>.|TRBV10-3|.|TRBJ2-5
TGTGCCATCAGTCGGACGGACCAAGAGACCCAGTACTTC
CAISRTDQETQYF
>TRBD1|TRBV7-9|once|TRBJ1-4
TGTGCCAGCAGCTTTGTTCGAGGGACAGGGGGGGAAAAACTGTTTTTT
CASSFVRGTGGEKLFF
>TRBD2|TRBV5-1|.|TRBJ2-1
TGCGCCAGCAGCTCTAGCACCGGGGGGTATGAGCAGTTCTTC
CASSSSTGGYEQFF
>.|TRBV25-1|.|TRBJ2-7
TGTGCCAGCTCCCAAGGGTCCTTCTCCGAGCAGTACTTC
CASSQGSFSEQYF
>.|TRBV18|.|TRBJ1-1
TGTGCCAGCTCACAAGGGGGGGGACGAGGGAACACTGAAGCTTTCTTT
CASSQGGGRGNTEAFF
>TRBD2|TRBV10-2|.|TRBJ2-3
TGCGCCAGCAAGGCGGGGGGGCTGAGCACAGATACGCAGTATTTT
CASKAGGLSTDTQYF
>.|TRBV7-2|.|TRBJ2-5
TGTGCCAGCAGCTTAGGGGGGGGGCCCCAAGAGACCCAGTACTTC
CASSLGGGPQETQYF
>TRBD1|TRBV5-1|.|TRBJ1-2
TGCGCCAGCAGCTTGGAGGGGCAGGGGGTCGGATCTAACTATGGCTACACCTTC
CASSLEGQGVGSNYGYTF
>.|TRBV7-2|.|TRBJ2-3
TGTGCCAGCAGCTTAGCGGGGGGCTCAGATACGCAGTATTTT
CASSLAGGSDTQYF
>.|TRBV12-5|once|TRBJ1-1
TGTGCTAGTGGTTTTATGGACACTGAAGCTTTCTTT
CASGFMDTEAFF
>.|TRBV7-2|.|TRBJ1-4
TGTGCCAGCAGCTTAGACCCCGTGGGGGAAAAACTGTTTTTT
CASSLDPVGEKLFF
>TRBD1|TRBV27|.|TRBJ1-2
TGTGCCAGCACTCGACAGGGTAGCTATGGCTACACCTTC
CASTRQGSYGYTF
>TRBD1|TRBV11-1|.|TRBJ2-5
TGTGCCAGCAGCCGAGGACAGGCCGCAAAGAGGGCACAAGAGACCCAGTACTTC
CASSRGQAAKRAQETQYF
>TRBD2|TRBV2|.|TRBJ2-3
TGTGCCAGCAGCCCCAGCGGGGCATCTTGGGATACGCAGTATTTT
CASSPSGASWDTQYF
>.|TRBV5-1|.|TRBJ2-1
TGCGCCAGCAGCGTTAGCGGCGGCTCCTACAATGAGCAGTTCTTC
CASSVSGGSYNEQFF
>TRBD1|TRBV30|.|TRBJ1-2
TGTGCCTGGAGTAAGGGACAGGGAACTTACGGCTACACCTTC
CAWSKGQGTYGYTF
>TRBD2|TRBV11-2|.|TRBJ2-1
TGTGCCAGCAGCTCCTTAGCGGGGCCTAACAATGAGCAGTTCTTC
CASSSLAGPNNEQFF
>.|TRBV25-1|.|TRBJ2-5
TGTGCCAGCAGCCCGCTGACCGAAGAGACCCAGTACTTC
CASSPLTEETQYF
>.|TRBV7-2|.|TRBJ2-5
TGTGCCAGCAGCTTTCAAGGGGGGGCCGGGGAGACCCAGTACTTC
CASSFQGGAGETQYF
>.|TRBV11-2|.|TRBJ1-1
TGTGCCAGCAGCGCAAATAGGGGCCGGGAAGCTTTCTTT
CASSANRGREAFF
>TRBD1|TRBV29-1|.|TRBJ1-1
TGCAGCGTTGAACGGGGGCAGGGGGGTGAAGCTTTCTTT
CSVERGQGGEAFF
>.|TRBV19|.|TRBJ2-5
TGTGCCAGTAGCCTCACCGCTCAGGGTCGGTTTGTGACCCAGTACTTC
CASSLTAQGRFVTQYF
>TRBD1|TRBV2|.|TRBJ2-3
TGTGCCAGCAGTATGCGACAGGGCAAGACAGATACGCAGTATTTT
CASSMRQGKTDTQYF